This T cell receptor beta chain was sequenced in a study of T cell changes during pregnancy in multiple sclerosis. The CDR3 runs 15 residues. V lost 0 bases and J lost 5, with 14 bases in between. Germline loops: CDR1 SGDLS, CDR2 YYNGEE. Here immunoSEQ multiplex PCR was the method, and the copy in TCRdb shows in-frame clones only, minus some. Seen here are 15,000 to 20,000 clones, roughly nine tenths observed once, and the top ten hold about 7.5%. This clonotype was sampled from a female donor in good health, enrolled as a control in a pregnancy study. J is TRBJ1-2 and V is TRBV9, with a possible D match to TRBD1 (5 bases). The sample here was CD8+ T cells from peripheral blood mononuclear cells, taken in the second trimester of pregnancy. The CDR3 DNA is TGTGCCAGCAGCGTAGGAAGCGGGGGAATGTATGGCTACACCTTC. As protein: CASSVGSGGMYGYTF. The full variable domain, rest sourced from reference TRBV9 and TRBJ1-2, is DSGVTQTPKHLITATGQRVTLRCSPRSGDLSVYWYQQSLDQGLQFLIQYYNGEERAKGNILERFSAQQFPDLHSELNLSSLELGDSALYFCASSVGSGGMYGYTFGSGTRLTVV.